Below are 18 T cell receptor beta chains sequenced from a single sample in a study of beta chain features in type 1 diabetes. The entirety of the isolated RNA underwent reverse transcription, so expressed TCRB transcripts were sequenced. Generated by immunoSEQ multiplex PCR, the TCRdb table keeps only in-frame clones and is missing some. Of some 200,000 clones listed, about 11% are singletons. Sequenced sample: central memory CD4+ T cells from blood. Every receptor here comes from a man between 18 and 29 years old in good health.

This clone was counted between two and nine times. The rearrangement uses TRBV5-1 and TRBJ2-5, with 10 positions matching TRBD2. This CDR3 has 16 amino acids. Germline V CDR1 and CDR2: SGHRS, YFSETQ. The J segment lost 2 bases and the V segment lost 3 bases, leaving 7 bases of the junction unmatched. CDR3 protein: CASSWLRAGGQETQYF. The CDR3 nucleotides are TGCGCCAGCAGCTGGCTAAGAGCGGGAGGGCAAGAGACCCAGTACTTC.

The chain recombines TRBV29-1 with TRBJ2-1; 7 positions match TRBD1. This CDR3 spans 12 amino acids. V shed 7 bases, J shed 7 bases, and the junction held 7 bases outside the gene matches. Germline values: CDR1 SQVTM, CDR2 ANQGSEA. The CDR3 sequence is CSGRQGRNEQFF. The CDR3 nucleotides read TGCAGCGGGAGACAGGGACGGAATGAGCAGTTCTTC.

The V call is TRBV15, the J call TRBJ1-4, with unresolved D. This CDR3 spans 15 amino acids. Between the trimmed V and J ends, which lost 0 bases and 2 bases, there was a span of 7 bases. Germline loops: CDR1 LNHNV, CDR2 YYDKDF (reference sequence). CDR3 nucleotides: TGTGCCACCAGCAGAGATCTCACGACTAATGAAAAACTGTTTTTT. It is translated as CATSRDLTTNEKLFF.

This clone appeared a few times. Other DNA sequences from this sample encode an identical CDR3 as well. The CDR3 nucleotides read TGCAGCGTTTCCAGGGGCACCTACGAGCAGTACTTC. Its translation: CSVSRGTYEQYF. The J gene is TRBJ2-7, the V gene TRBV29-1; perhaps TRBD1 as D (6 bases). V was trimmed by 5 bases and J by 2 bases, leaving 10 bases between them. The CDR3 contains 12 residues. CDR1 and CDR2 (germline): SQVTM, ANQGSEA.

The V call is TRBV9, the J call TRBJ2-1, with 10 bases identical to TRBD2. The CDR3 contains 16 residues. Germline CDR1 is SGDLS and CDR2 is YYNGEE. Trimming removed 3 bases from V and 4 bases from J; junction bases left unmatched: 7. In nucleotides, the CDR3 is TGTGCCAGCAGCGCGGGGGGACTAGCGATGTACAATGAGCAGTTCTTC. It translates to CASSAGGLAMYNEQFF.

The rearrangement joins TRBV5-1 to TRBJ1-1; D is undetermined. Trimming left V 0 bases short and J 1 base short, with 7 bases between. CDR3 length: 14 residues. Germline V gives CDR1 SGHRS, CDR2 YFSETQ. The CDR3 sequence is CASSLDGENTEAFF. The CDR3 DNA sequence: TGCGCCAGCAGCTTGGATGGGGAGAACACTGAAGCTTTCTTT.

This clone was picked up a small number of times. The chain has TRBV5-6 and TRBJ2-3; D gene unclear. This CDR3 region has 16 residues. With 6 bases removed from V and 2 bases from J, the gap between germline ends came to 19 bases. Germline CDR1 is SGHDT and CDR2 is YYEEEE. The CDR3 loop is CASTDMGNGDTDTQYF. The DNA of the CDR3 is TGTGCCAGCACCGATATGGGGAACGGAGACACAGATACGCAGTATTTT.

This clone was seen a handful of times. J is TRBJ2-7 and V is TRBV28; 8 bases fit TRBD1. This CDR3 contains 15 residues. V shed 6 bases and J 0 bases; nucleotides not matched to a gene: 7. The germline V gene encodes CDR1 MDHEN and CDR2 SYDVKM. CDR3 sequence reads: CASSRTGTLSYEQYF. The CDR3, as DNA: TGTGCCAGCAGCCGGACAGGGACCCTCTCCTACGAGCAGTACTTC. Filled out from reference TRBV28 and TRBJ2-7, the complete variable domain reads DVKVTQSSRYLVKRTGEKVFLECVQDMDHENMFWYRQDPGLGLRLIYFSYDVKMKEKGDIPEGYSVSREKKERFSLILESASTNQTSMYLCASSRTGTLSYEQYFGPGTRLTVT.

This CDR3 reads CASSSTPRGGSAYNEQFF. In DNA, the CDR3 is TGTGCCAGCAGCTCAACCCCGCGGGGCGGATCGGCCTACAATGAGCAGTTCTTC. The chain joins TRBV7-8 to TRBJ2-1, with TRBD2 as a possible D gene (6 bases). V was pared by 4 bases and J by 2 bases, with 21 bases between. Germline V gene lookup returns CDR1 SGHVS and CDR2 FQNEAQ. CDR3 length: 18 amino acids.

The sample holds many counts of this clone. The chain employs TRBV9 and TRBJ2-7; D gene uncertain. There are 13 residues in the CDR3. Trimming left V 3 bases short and J 7 bases short, with 14 bases between. Per the germline V gene, CDR1 is SGDLS and CDR2 is YYNGEE. The CDR3 coding sequence is TGTGCCAGCAGCGCCCAGAAGGGTGGGGAGCAGTACTTC. Protein sequence: CASSAQKGGEQYF.

This clone has only a few counts. The rearrangement joins TRBV27 to TRBJ1-1; no reliable D call. The CDR3 consists of 14 residues. Germline V gives CDR1 MNHEY, CDR2 SMNVEV (reference sequence). The germline V and J ends were trimmed by 5 bases and 0 bases, with 10 bases remaining between them. In nucleotides, the CDR3 is TGTGCCAGCAGTCTGCGGGCGGTGAACACTGAAGCTTTCTTT. Encoded protein: CASSLRAVNTEAFF.

The sample holds a few counts of this clone. The chain joins TRBV7-2 to TRBJ2-3; no reliable D call. Germline loops: CDR1 SGHTA, CDR2 FQGNSA. The V end was cut by 0 bases, the J end by 9 bases, with 10 bases between. The CDR3 runs 13 residues. In DNA form, the CDR3 reads TGTGCCAGCAGCTTAGCGTTAAAGGGAACGCAGTATTTT. Residues: CASSLALKGTQYF.

A few counts support this clone. The CDR3 region has the DNA TGCAGCGTTGTGCCGCACAGCGCGGGTGAGCAGTTCTTC. Protein product: CSVVPHSAGEQFF. V gene TRBV29-1 combines with J gene TRBJ2-1; D is possibly TRBD2 (5 bases). The V gene lost 4 bases and the J gene lost 9 bases, with 16 bases spanning the gap. There are 13 residues in the CDR3. Germline V lookup: CDR1 SQVTM, CDR2 ANQGSEA.

There are many counts of this clone. The chain is built from TRBV30 and TRBJ1-5; the D gene is possibly TRBD1 (5 bases). The CDR3 sequence is 15 residues long. V was trimmed by 3 bases and J by 1 base, leaving 13 bases between them. Germline CDR1 GTSNPN, CDR2 SVGIG (reference sequence). The CDR3 DNA follows: TGTGCCTGGAGCGCCTGGGGCGGCAGCAATCAGCCCCAGCATTTT. Its translation is CAWSAWGGSNQPQHF. The entire variable domain, with the rest obtained from reference TRBV30 and TRBJ1-5, is as follows: SQTIHQWPATLVQPVGSPLSLECTVEGTSNPNLYWYRQAAGRGLQLLFYSVGIGQISSEVPQNLSASRPQDRQFILSSKKLLLSDSGFYLCAWSAWGGSNQPQHFGDGTRLSIL.

V and J are TRBV23-1 and TRBJ2-7; possible D gene TRBD2, 6 bases. TRBV23-1 is an open reading frame, and its role is uncertain. CDR3 length: 15 amino acids. Deletions cut 0 bases from V and 7 bases from J, with 16 bases between. Written as DNA, the CDR3 is TGCGCCAGCAGTCAATCGAAGGGAGGACTGTCGGAGCAGTACTTC. Its protein product is CASSQSKGGLSEQYF.

In its sample, this clone was seen a few times. This chain joins TRBV30 and TRBJ1-1, with D tentatively TRBD1 (5 bases). The germline gives CDR1 GTSNPN, CDR2 SVGIG (reference sequence). This CDR3 region has 13 residues. Deletions cut 4 bases from V and 3 bases from J, with 12 bases between. CDR3 sequence: CAWNSWDDTEAFF. The CDR3 nucleotides read TGTGCCTGGAACAGCTGGGACGACACTGAAGCTTTCTTT.

This clone was seen a handful of times. The V and J genes are TRBV11-2 and TRBJ2-2, with TRBD2 identical over 10 bases. The CDR3 loop spans 16 amino acids. The germline V gene has CDR1 SGHAT and CDR2 FQNNGV. V lost 5 bases to trimming and J lost 6 bases; unmatched junction nucleotides: 9. CDR3 loop: CASSPQGLAASGELFF. In DNA form, the CDR3 reads TGTGCCAGCAGCCCTCAAGGACTAGCGGCATCCGGGGAGCTGTTTTTT.

J is TRBJ2-7 and V is TRBV7-2; tentative D call: TRBD2 (5 bases). Germline V gene data show CDR1 as SGHTA and CDR2 as FQGNSA. The CDR3 spans 14 residues. The V and J ends lost 2 bases and 7 bases respectively, with 15 bases between them. CDR3 in amino acids: CASSLSFDTGEQYF. The CDR3 DNA reads TGTGCCAGCAGCTTAAGCTTCGATACGGGAGAGCAGTACTTC.